This TCR beta chain was identified in a study of early T cells in non-severe SARS-CoV-2 infection. Study in general: Unpaired chains resulted from sequencing bulk RNA of unsorted whole blood.

Of note for this clonotype: The antigen is undetermined.

TCRdb processed the 5' RACE reads anew with MiXCR; each CDR3 protein has one entry. The table has about 49,000 distinct CDR3 sequences, over 9.5% seen once. Findings and caveats of the study: CD4 and private specificities were missed by VDJdb matching, which favored anti-spike CD8 responses.

This TCR came from an adult who was a healthcare worker with PCR-confirmed SARS-CoV-2 infection or an uninfected control (not recorded which). The sample taken for sequencing was whole blood.

The CDR3 sequence: CASSPPSVGELFF. The CDR3 coding sequence is TGTGCCAGCAGCCCACCCTCTGTCGGGGAGCTGTTTTTT. V usage is TRBV7-2 and J usage is TRBJ2-2; D is unresolved. V shed 5 bases and J shed 7 bases, with 11 bases lying between them. Per germline, CDR1 SGHTA and CDR2 FQGNSA. The CDR3 runs 13 residues.